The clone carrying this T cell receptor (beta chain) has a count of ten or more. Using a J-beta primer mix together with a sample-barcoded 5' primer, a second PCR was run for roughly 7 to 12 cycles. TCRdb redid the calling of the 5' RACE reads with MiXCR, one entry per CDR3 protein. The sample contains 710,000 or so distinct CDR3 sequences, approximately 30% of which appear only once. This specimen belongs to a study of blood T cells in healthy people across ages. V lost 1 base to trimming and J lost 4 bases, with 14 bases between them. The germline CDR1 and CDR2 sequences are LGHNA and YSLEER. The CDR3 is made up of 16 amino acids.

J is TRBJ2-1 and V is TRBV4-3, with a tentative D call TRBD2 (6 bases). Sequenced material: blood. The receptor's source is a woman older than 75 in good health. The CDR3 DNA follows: TGCGCCAGCAGCCAAGCGGCCAGCGGGCGTTACAATGAGCAGTTCTTC. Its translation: CASSQAASGRYNEQFF.